This T cell receptor beta chain came from a study of blood T cell repertoires in COVID-19 (TCRdb year 2020). Notes on the research overall: Samples covering the acute and convalescent phases of COVID-19 were provided by collaborators in the United States, Italy and Spain. The material from the prospective study consisted of cDNA or gDNA derived from T cells, B-cell-depleted T cells, or PBMCs. Samples came from the ongoing ImmuneRACE study (first 160 participants) plus 1,254 subjects from 6 global collaborators. A freely available public database, intended as a resource for researchers studying the immune response to SARS-CoV-2, is where the repertoires were released. Sample metadata almost always included a de-identified subject ID, COVID-19 status, age in years and sex. The dataset comprised deeply sampled blood TCRbeta repertoires from subjects exposed to, actively infected with, or recovered from COVID-19. Where available, HLA class I and class II types were taken from metadata supplied by the sample provider and were not determined by assay-based typing.

The immunoSEQ Assay, a bias-controlled multiplex PCR, was used to amplify TCRbeta CDR3 regions from genomic DNA. The source study handled its data this way. The number of nucleated cells in each sample was estimated from the amplification of reference gene primers within the assay. To quantify the absolute abundance of each unique TCRbeta CDR3 rearrangement, sequence reads were collapsed and filtered. For each sample, productive Simpson clonality was calculated as the square root of Simpson's diversity index over productive rearrangements. TCRdb stores this immuneACCESS table with in-frame sequences only. Part of the clones is absent; in the studies checked, under half of the shortfall reflects unresolved V genes, and no reason is known for the rest. The DNA gave D and trimming, while V, J and clone size come from that table. The sample table shows about 500,000 clones, and about nine tenths are seen once. 0.7% of the sample rests with the top ten.

What the work shows at the level of the full study, not this receptor alone: How much clinical and demographic metadata was included differed by source and by participant, and the metadata was provided uncurated.

In the prospective study, participants were roughly 18 to 89 years old, resided in fewer than 25 geographic areas of the United States, and were enrolled through a virtual design. In the prospective study, cohorts were assigned on the basis of participant-reported clinical history obtained from a screening survey and a study questionnaire. ImmuneRACE Cohort 3 recovered participants were defined by two consecutive negative NP/OP PCR tests, healthcare professional clearance, or symptom resolution. Each participant in the prospective study had whole blood, serum and a nasopharyngeal or oropharyngeal swab collected by mobile phlebotomists. Over a roughly two-month period, participants in the prospective study had the option of providing additional blood draws and questionnaires. Blood samples from the prospective study were shipped frozen or at room temperature prior to DNA extraction. As concerns this clone: This receptor's antigen is unknown. Qualities for individual bases were not recorded, and no much larger clone is one base off. Different DNA sequences within this sample yield the same CDR3.

Trimming removed 1 base from V and 5 bases from J; the gene matches leave 7 bases unexplained. The CDR3 has 16 amino acids, counting the end cysteine and phenylalanine. The sequence is cut down to CDR3 DNA, 48 bases in frame from base 1. The germline V gene gives CDR1 as SGDLS and CDR2 as YYNGEE. Recombination connected TRBV9 to TRBJ2-5, with 11 middle bases fitting TRBD2. The sequence came from a woman aged 18-29 years who had recovered from COVID-19. Source material: PBMCs or T cells enriched from blood (not recorded which). The DNA is TGTGCCAGCAGCGTAACCCTAGCGGGGGGCCAGGAGACCCAGTACTTC. The resulting protein is CASSVTLAGGQETQYF.